This TCR beta chain was documented in a study of blood T cell repertoires in COVID-19 (dated by TCRdb to between 2020 and 2021). Regarding the research as a whole: Samples from collaborators originated in the United States, Italy and Spain and spanned both the acute and convalescent phases of COVID-19. The prospective study material was composed of cDNA or gDNA derived from T cells, B-cell-depleted T cells, or PBMCs. Subjects who had been exposed to COVID-19, were actively infected with it, or had recovered from it provided the deeply sampled blood TCRbeta repertoires that made up the dataset. The repertoires were released in a freely available public database intended as a resource for research on the immune response to SARS-CoV-2. Samples were obtained from the ongoing ImmuneRACE study (first 160 participants) and from 1,200 or so subjects provided by 6 global collaborators. A de-identified subject ID, COVID-19 status, age in years and sex were almost always included in the sample metadata. Where available, HLA class I and class II types were obtained from metadata supplied by the sample provider rather than from assay-based typing.

Concerning this clone: It has no known antigen specificity. The record has no base qualities; no much larger clone is one base away.

Study-wide conclusions, independent of this receptor: The amount of clinical and demographic metadata varied by source and participant and was provided uncurated.

Trimming at the junction amounts to 1 base on V and 1 base on J, and the germline ends lie 9 bases apart. Based on the germline V gene, the CDR1 and CDR2 sequences are SGHVS and FNYEAQ. Its CDR3 holds 15 amino acids, cysteine through phenylalanine. Only CDR3 DNA remains: 45 bases, in frame from the first base. The immunoSEQ Assay, a bias-controlled multiplex PCR, was used to amplify TCRbeta CDR3 regions from genomic DNA. The source study handled its data this way. The number of nucleated cells in each sample was estimated from the amplification of reference gene primers within the assay. Sequence reads were collapsed and filtered to measure the absolute abundance of every unique TCRbeta CDR3 rearrangement. For each sample, productive Simpson clonality was calculated as the square root of Simpson's diversity index across productive rearrangements. TCRdb retrieved this table from immuneACCESS and kept in-frame rearrangements only. Not all clones are present; in checked studies, unresolved V genes account for under half, and no reason is known for the remainder. The V and J calls and clone size are taken from that table; D and trimming were inferred from the DNA. The sample table holds under 200,000 clones, of which 76% were seen once. The ten largest clones represent more than 3% of the sample.

Each collaborating institution followed its own protocols to collect whole blood in K2EDTA tubes. For TCRbeta analysis, collaborators shipped samples as frozen whole blood, isolated PBMCs, or DNA extracted from either of those sample types. The chain is assembled from TRBV7-6 and TRBJ2-3, with the D segment identity uncertain. Input material: peripheral blood. The sequence derives from a woman older than 75 with acute or convalescent COVID-19. The CDR3 sequence is CASSLGSARTDTQYF. Here is the DNA: TGTGCCAGCAGCTTAGGGTCCGCGCGCACAGATACGCAGTATTTT.